The 27 T cell receptor beta chains below come from one sample, sequenced in a study of shared clonotypes between healthy human individuals. Repertoires were generated with immunoSEQ multiplex PCR, while TCRdb's copy carries only in-frame clones and drops some. The data hold 1.4 million to 1.5 million clones, with roughly 96% observed a single time. Sequences were obtained from naive CD4+ T cells sorted from blood. As for subset: CD45RA+ positively selected. The receptor source for this set is a man younger than 45 in good health.

This chain links TRBV7-3 with TRBJ2-1; 8 bases agree with TRBD1. CDR3 length equals 15 residues. Germline CDR1 reads SGHTA; CDR2 reads FQGTGA. With 4 bases clipped from V and 6 bases from J, the junction kept 8 bases outside the gene matches. This chain's CDR3 is CASSSPGGSLNEQFF. The CDR3 nucleotides read TGTGCCAGCAGCTCTCCAGGGGGCTCACTCAATGAGCAGTTCTTC. The entire variable domain, with the rest obtained from reference TRBV7-3 and TRBJ2-1, is as follows: GAGVSQTPSNKVTEKGKYVELRCDPISGHTALYWYRQSLGQGPEFLIYFQGTGAADDSGLPNDRFFAVRPEGSVSTLKIQRTERGDSAVYLCASSSPGGSLNEQFFGPGTRLTVL.

The rearrangement joins TRBV25-1 to TRBJ1-4; 7 nucleotides line up with TRBD1. The CDR3 totals 16 residues. With 1 base clipped from V and 4 bases from J, the junction kept 6 bases outside the gene matches. In germline, CDR1 is MGHDK, CDR2 SYGVNS. The DNA of the CDR3 is TGTGCCAGCAGTGAATTTGGGCAGGGGGGTAATGAAAAACTGTTTTTT. Translated, it gives CASSEFGQGGNEKLFF. Full variable domain (missing parts from reference TRBV25-1 and TRBJ1-4): EADIYQTPRYLVIGTGKKITLECSQTMGHDKMYWYQQDPGMELHLIHYSYGVNSTEKGDLSSESTVSRIRTEHFPLTLESARPSHTSQYLCASSEFGQGGNEKLFFGSGTQLSVL.

V usage is TRBV27 and J usage is TRBJ2-7; 8 bases map to TRBD2. Per the germline V gene, CDR1 is MNHEY and CDR2 is SMNVEV (reference sequence). CDR3 length equals 16 residues. Losses at the gene ends were 6 bases for V and 4 bases for J; bases not matched to a gene: 14. CDR3 sequence reads: CASSGLGSGTSYEQYF. CDR3 coding DNA: TGTGCCAGCAGCGGGTTGGGGTCCGGGACTAGTTACGAGCAGTACTTC.

The chain couples TRBV28 to TRBJ2-7, with TRBD2 matching over 12 bases. The germline V gene encodes CDR1 MDHEN and CDR2 SYDVKM. CDR3 length equals 15 residues. Unmatched junction bases numbered 7, after V lost 6 bases and J lost 4 bases. In nucleotides, the CDR3 is TGTGCCAGCAGCTCAACTAGCGGGAGGTGGTACGAGCAGTACTTC. Translating it yields CASSSTSGRWYEQYF.

The chain couples TRBV28 to TRBJ2-1; no clear D gene. The germline V and J ends were trimmed by 5 bases and 9 bases, with 17 bases remaining between them. This CDR3 has 14 amino acids. In germline, CDR1 is MDHEN, CDR2 SYDVKM. In DNA, the CDR3 is TGTGCCAGCAGTCCGATGGGCCGAATCAGTGAGCAGTTCTTC. It encodes CASSPMGRISEQFF.

The V and J genes are TRBV7-3 and TRBJ2-2, with TRBD2 matching over 7 bases. V dropped 5 bases and J dropped 4; count of bases not matched to a gene: 13. Germline CDR1 is SGHTA and CDR2 is FQGTGA. The CDR3 has 17 amino acids. CDR3 bases: TGTGCCAGCAGCCCGAACTTCGCGGGAGTTTCCACCGGGGAGCTGTTTTTT. Protein product: CASSPNFAGVSTGELFF.

Regarding this clone: In the same sample, other DNA sequences code for this CDR3. This chain uses TRBV9 with TRBJ2-7, with D perhaps TRBD1 (6 bases). Germline CDR1 SGDLS, CDR2 YYNGEE. The CDR3 totals 13 residues. Between the trimmed V and J ends, which lost 0 bases and 4 bases, there was a span of 8 bases. In DNA, the CDR3 is TGTGCCAGCAGCGTAGGGACAGCTTACGAGCAGTACTTC. Its translation: CASSVGTAYEQYF.

This clone was observed a few times. Other nucleotide sequences in the sample specify the same CDR3. The chain carries TRBV2 and TRBJ1-5; D gene unclear. The CDR3 sequence is 14 residues long. V shed 1 base and J shed 1 base, with 5 bases lying between them. Germline-derived CDR1 and CDR2 are SNHLY and FYNNEI. The CDR3 DNA reads as TGTGCCAGCAGTGAAGGGGGAAGCAATCAGCCCCAGCATTTT. Its protein product is CASSEGGSNQPQHF.

This chain joins TRBV29-1 and TRBJ1-1; D ambiguous. Per germline, CDR1 SQVTM and CDR2 ANQGSEA. The CDR3 consists of 10 residues. Trimming cost V 6 bases and J 11 bases, with 13 bases left between them. The CDR3 DNA reads TGCAGCGTGGGTGGCCCGGTGGCTTTCTTT. This translates into CSVGGPVAFF.

The V call is TRBV5-1, the J call TRBJ1-1; D is unclear. Trimming took off 0 bases at V and 4 bases at J, with 13 bases between the two ends. Germline assignment: CDR1 SGHRS and CDR2 YFSETQ. The CDR3 contains 15 residues. The CDR3 loop reads CASSLEGLGFTEAFF. The CDR3 nucleotides are TGCGCCAGCAGCTTGGAGGGATTAGGGTTCACTGAAGCTTTCTTT.

This chain connects TRBV30 to TRBJ2-5, with a possible D match to TRBD2 (6 bases). Trimming pared 3 bases from V and 2 bases from J, leaving 10 bases between. The CDR3 is made up of 13 amino acids. The germline V gene encodes CDR1 GTSNPN and CDR2 SVGIG (reference sequence). The CDR3 is CAWRGGEQETQYF. For the CDR3, the DNA is TGTGCCTGGAGGGGGGGTGAACAAGAGACCCAGTACTTC. The whole variable domain, filled in from reference TRBV30 and TRBJ2-5, reads SQTIHQWPATLVQPVGSPLSLECTVEGTSNPNLYWYRQAAGRGLQLLFYSVGIGQISSEVPQNLSASRPQDRQFILSSKKLLLSDSGFYLCAWRGGEQETQYFGPGTRLLVL.

The chain couples TRBV19 to TRBJ2-1, with D possibly matching TRBD1 (5 bases). CDR1 and CDR2 (germline): LNHDA, SQIVND (reference sequence). The CDR3 length is 15 residues. Trimming removed 0 bases at V and 6 bases at J, with 12 bases between. The CDR3 DNA reads TGTGCCAGTAGTATAGACAGGGTTGTCCTCAATGAGCAGTTCTTC. Protein: CASSIDRVVLNEQFF.

J is TRBJ1-4 and V is TRBV28; D may be TRBD1 (6 bases). There are 17 residues in the CDR3. Trimming pared 5 bases from V and 7 bases from J, leaving 23 bases between. Germline V CDR1 and CDR2: MDHEN, SYDVKM. Here the CDR3 reads CASSAGAVPLGREKLFF. In nucleotides, the CDR3 is TGTGCCAGCAGTGCAGGGGCAGTACCTCTCGGCCGTGAAAAACTGTTTTTT.

CDR3 residues: CASSEGGVSTDTQYF. CDR3 nucleotide sequence: TGTGCCAGCAGCGAGGGGGGGGTTAGCACAGATACGCAGTATTTT. The chain recombines TRBV5-4 with TRBJ2-3; TRBD2 is a possible D gene (7 bases). This CDR3 is 15 amino acids long. Germline values: CDR1 SGHNT, CDR2 YYREEE (reference sequence). Trimming took off 4 bases at V and 0 bases at J, with 12 bases between the two ends. The full variable domain, rest sourced from reference TRBV5-4 and TRBJ2-3, is ETGVTQSPTHLIKTRGQQVTLRCSSQSGHNTVSWYQQALGQGPQFIFQYYREEENGRGNFPPRFSGLQFPNYSSELNVNALELDDSALYLCASSEGGVSTDTQYFGPGTRLTVL.

The J gene is TRBJ2-3, the V gene TRBV9; D uncertain. The CDR3 is 15 residues long. Trimming stripped 1 base from V and 3 bases from J, with 12 bases between. Germline CDR1 reads SGDLS; CDR2 reads YYNGEE. CDR3 region: CASSVIGARTDTQYF. The DNA for the CDR3 is TGTGCCAGCAGCGTAATCGGAGCTAGGACAGATACGCAGTATTTT.

The rearrangement uses TRBV18 and TRBJ2-1; 8 positions agree with TRBD2. Germline V gene sequence: CDR1 KGHSH, CDR2 LQKENI. The CDR3 extends over 17 amino acids. Losses at the gene ends were 1 base for V and 2 bases for J; bases not matched to a gene: 7. The CDR3 DNA is TGTGCCAGCTCACCACAGGATAGCGGGAAGGCCTACAATGAGCAGTTCTTC. Its protein is CASSPQDSGKAYNEQFF.

This rearrangement joins TRBV19 to TRBJ1-5, with D perhaps TRBD1 (6 bases). Per germline, CDR1 LNHDA and CDR2 SQIVND (reference sequence). V was pared by 3 bases and J by 0 bases, with 18 bases between. CDR3 length equals 18 residues. The CDR3 DNA sequence: TGTGCCAGTAGTATGGCTTCAGGTAGGGGGAATAGCAATCAGCCCCAGCATTTT. This gives the protein CASSMASGRGNSNQPQHF.

The chain joins TRBV5-1 to TRBJ1-1, with D hard to call. Germline assignment: CDR1 SGHRS and CDR2 YFSETQ. The CDR3 covers 13 residues. Trimming pared 0 bases from V and 6 bases from J, leaving 9 bases between. The DNA for the CDR3 is TGCGCCAGCAGCTTGGCTAGGGAAGCTGAAGCTTTCTTT. Translated, it gives CASSLAREAEAFF.

The chain has TRBV19 and TRBJ2-7, with D unresolved. CDR3 size: 13 residues. The germline V gene has CDR1 LNHDA and CDR2 SQIVND (reference sequence). Deletions cut 9 bases from V and 0 bases from J, with 12 bases between. The CDR3 DNA is TGTGCCAGGGGCCTACCGAGCTCCTACGAGCAGTACTTC. Protein: CARGLPSSYEQYF.

The chain has TRBV5-4 and TRBJ2-4, with 8 bases matching TRBD1. The CDR3 is made up of 12 amino acids. V gave up 3 bases and J gave up 9 bases; unmatched junction bases: 2. Germline V CDR1 and CDR2: SGHNT, YYREEE (reference sequence). DNA of the CDR3: TGTGCCAGCAGCTCACAGGGGGGCATTCAGTACTTC. This encodes CASSSQGGIQYF.

The rearrangement joins TRBV7-9 to TRBJ2-7; D might be TRBD2 (5 bases). CDR1 is SEHNR and CDR2 is FQNEAQ in the germline V gene (reference sequence). This CDR3 comprises 15 residues. Trimming removed 1 base from V and 0 bases from J, with 10 bases in between. This chain's CDR3 is CASSLGLAPSYEQYF. The DNA for the CDR3 is TGTGCCAGCAGCTTAGGGCTAGCTCCCTCCTACGAGCAGTACTTC.

The CDR3 protein is CASSAKGTGGQAFF. The DNA for the CDR3 is TGTGCCAGCAGCGCGAAGGGGACAGGTGGTCAAGCTTTCTTT. The V and J genes are TRBV9 and TRBJ1-1; 8 positions match TRBD1. The CDR3 totals 14 residues. With 3 bases clipped from V and 9 bases from J, the junction kept 10 bases outside the gene matches. Germline CDR1 reads SGDLS; CDR2 reads YYNGEE. Complete variable domain (other parts from reference TRBV9 and TRBJ1-1): DSGVTQTPKHLITATGQRVTLRCSPRSGDLSVYWYQQSLDQGLQFLIQYYNGEERAKGNILERFSAQQFPDLHSELNLSSLELGDSALYFCASSAKGTGGQAFFGQGTRLTVV.

The V and J genes are TRBV4-1 and TRBJ2-1; D not resolved. The CDR3 extends over 15 amino acids. Germline CDR1 and CDR2: MGHRA and YSYEKL. Trimming left V 3 bases short and J 0 bases short, with 9 bases between. The DNA of the CDR3 is TGCGCCAGCAGCCAGGTGGACGGCTCCTACAATGAGCAGTTCTTC. Translation gives CASSQVDGSYNEQFF.

The chain recombines TRBV6-1 with TRBJ2-7; TRBD1 is a possible D gene (5 bases). The CDR3 totals 13 residues. The germline V gene encodes CDR1 MNHNS and CDR2 SASEGT. Trimming left V 5 bases short and J 1 base short, with 9 bases between. The CDR3: CASSPGPSYEQYF. The DNA for the CDR3 is TGTGCCAGCAGTCCAGGGCCTTCCTACGAGCAGTACTTC.

This clone showed up just once. The chain joins TRBV15 to TRBJ2-5; D remains ambiguous. The CDR3 is made up of 18 amino acids. Germline CDR1 is LNHNV and CDR2 is YYDKDF (reference sequence). V gave up 6 bases and J gave up 5 bases, with 28 bases separating them. CDR3 protein: CATRNWLPPFLVLETQYF. CDR3 sequence (DNA): TGTGCCACCAGAAATTGGCTGCCCCCCTTTCTAGTTCTGGAGACCCAGTACTTC.

The chain couples TRBV11-3 to TRBJ2-2; D ambiguous. V was shortened by 5 bases and J by 1 base, with 5 bases between the two germline ends. This CDR3 comprises 13 residues. Per the germline V gene, CDR1 is SGHNT and CDR2 is YENEEA. The CDR3 reads CASSLMNTGELFF. DNA of the CDR3: TGTGCCAGCAGCCTAATGAACACCGGGGAGCTGTTTTTT. The whole variable domain, remainder taken from reference TRBV11-3 and TRBJ2-2, is EAGVVQSPRYKIIEKKQPVAFWCNPISGHNTLYWYLQNLGQGPELLIRYENEEAVDDSQLPKDRFSAERLKGVDSTLKIQPAELGDSAVYLCASSLMNTGELFFGEGSRLTVL.

The CDR3 sequence: CASSQDRTGSSYEQYF. As DNA, the CDR3 is TGCGCCAGCAGCCAAGACCGGACAGGGAGCTCCTACGAGCAGTACTTC. V gene TRBV4-1 combines with J gene TRBJ2-7, with TRBD1 identical over 8 bases. The junction had 4 bases not matched to a gene; V was cut back by 0 bases and J by 0 bases. The germline V gene has CDR1 MGHRA and CDR2 YSYEKL. The CDR3 loop spans 16 amino acids.